The 25 T cell receptor beta chains reported below all come from one sample, sequenced in a study of neoadjuvant anti-PD-1 for oral cavity cancer (dated by TCRdb to the early 2020s). This specimen's time point label, interpreted: after neoadjuvant nivolumab, at surgical resection. Libraries came from the immunoSEQ multiplex PCR assay. This is the immuneACCESS table as TCRdb keeps it, with only in-frame sequences that have V and J called. A part of the clones is gone; compared with another copy, unresolved V genes explain less than half, and the rest is unexplained. The sample has around 37,000 clones on record, around two fifths of them singletons. The ten biggest clones cover approximately 15% of the sample. The material was tumor tissue, obtained after nivolumab (anti-PD-1) treatment. These TCRs come from a person aged 35-80 years with oral cavity squamous cell carcinoma.

The chain has TRBV9 and TRBJ2-7; D is unclear. The germline V gene has CDR1 SGDLS and CDR2 YYNGEE. V lost 0 bases and J 0 bases, leaving 7 bases between the germline ends. The CDR3 contains 14 residues. Here the CDR3 DNA reads TGTGCCAGCAGCGTAGGCTCCGACTCCTACGAGCAGTACTTC. This sequence encodes CASSVGSDSYEQYF.

The chain is built from TRBV4-1 and TRBJ2-4; possible D gene TRBD2, 5 bases. The CDR3 loop spans 15 amino acids. V was pared by 1 base and J by 4 bases, with 11 bases between. Germline V gene lookup returns CDR1 MGHRA and CDR2 YSYEKL. The chain's CDR3 is CASSQGPSLKNIQYF. In DNA, the CDR3 is TGCGCCAGCAGCCAAGGCCCTAGCTTGAAAAACATTCAGTACTTC.

The rearrangement uses TRBV19 and TRBJ2-3, with 11 positions matching TRBD2. CDR1 LNHDA and CDR2 SQIVND come from the germline V gene (reference sequence). The CDR3 sequence is 16 residues long. V dropped 5 bases and J dropped 8; count of bases not matched to a gene: 12. CDR3 nucleotide sequence: TGTGCCAGTAGTGGACGGACTAGCGGGTCACTGGGTACGCAGTATTTT. Its translation is CASSGRTSGSLGTQYF.

This chain connects TRBV9 to TRBJ2-4, with D uncertain. The ends were cut back, 0 bases at V and 1 base at J, with 2 bases in the middle. The CDR3 has 13 residues. Germline V lookup: CDR1 SGDLS, CDR2 YYNGEE. The CDR3 reads CASSVDAKNIQYF. In nucleotides, the CDR3 is TGTGCCAGCAGCGTAGACGCCAAAAACATTCAGTACTTC.

The CDR3 protein is CASSVRGTGNTEAFF. The CDR3 nucleotides read TGTGCCAGCAGCGTAAGAGGGACGGGGAACACTGAAGCTTTCTTT. The chain uses TRBV9 and TRBJ1-1; possibly TRBD1 for D (5 bases). Trimming removed 1 base at V and 1 base at J, with 11 bases between. The CDR3 is 15 amino acids. CDR1 is SGDLS, CDR2 YYNGEE, per germline.

This CDR3 is CASRPGQGMSVSTDTQYF. CDR3 in DNA: TGTGCCAGCAGACCGGGACAGGGGATGAGTGTGAGCACAGATACGCAGTATTTT. The chain combines TRBV2 with TRBJ2-3, with 10 positions matching TRBD1. With V trimmed by 6 bases and J by 0 bases, 12 bases remained unmatched. CDR3 size: 18 residues. Germline-derived CDR1 and CDR2 are SNHLY and FYNNEI.

V usage is TRBV5-1 and J usage is TRBJ2-1; 14 bases are shared with TRBD2. This CDR3 is built from 15 residues. Germline values: CDR1 SGHRS, CDR2 YFSETQ. V shed 4 bases and J 8 bases; nucleotides not matched to a gene: 5. CDR3 in amino acids: CASSEGLAGVHEQFF. The CDR3 nucleotides read TGCGCCAGCAGCGAGGGACTAGCGGGAGTCCATGAGCAGTTCTTC.

The rearrangement joins TRBV29-1 to TRBJ2-3; TRBD2 might be the D (6 bases). CDR1 and CDR2 (germline): SQVTM, ANQGSEA. This CDR3 is 12 amino acids long. Deletions cut 7 bases from V and 2 bases from J, with 10 bases between. CDR3 amino acids: CSGRETTDTQYF. The CDR3 DNA sequence: TGCAGCGGACGGGAGACCACAGATACGCAGTATTTT.

This CDR3 reads CASSEAPGQGWNQPQHF. The CDR3 DNA reads as TGTGCCAGCAGTGAAGCCCCGGGACAGGGGTGGAATCAGCCCCAGCATTTT. This chain joins TRBV6-1 and TRBJ1-5; TRBD1 agrees at 10 bases. Germline V CDR1 and CDR2: MNHNS, SASEGT. V shed 0 bases, J shed 4 bases, and the junction held 6 bases outside the gene matches. The CDR3 is 17 amino acids.

The rearrangement links TRBV11-2 to TRBJ1-2, with TRBD1 as a possible D gene (5 bases). CDR1 SGHAT and CDR2 FQNNGV come from the germline V gene. The CDR3 runs to 15 residues. V was pared by 1 base and J by 6 bases, with 15 bases between. The CDR3 here is CASSLGLGPRDGYTF. The CDR3 DNA is TGTGCCAGCAGCTTAGGGTTGGGGCCACGGGATGGCTACACCTTC.

This clone was seen more than once but under ten times. This chain joins TRBV18 and TRBJ1-1; D might be TRBD1 (6 bases). The germline gives CDR1 KGHSH, CDR2 LQKENI. Trimming removed 3 bases from V and 0 bases from J, with 8 bases in between. The CDR3 is made up of 14 amino acids. The CDR3 here is CASSPDSMNTEAFF. For the CDR3, the DNA is TGTGCCAGCTCACCGGACAGCATGAACACTGAAGCTTTCTTT.

With regard to this clone: This specimen includes other DNA sequences encoding the same CDR3. V is TRBV30 and J is TRBJ2-7; 11 bases fit TRBD2. The V gene's germline CDR1 is GTSNPN and CDR2 SVGIG (reference sequence). V dropped 2 bases and J dropped 1; count of bases not matched to a gene: 1. CDR3 length equals 14 residues. The CDR3 DNA is TGTGCCTGGAGTCGACTAGCGGGATCCTACGAGCAGTACTTC. Amino acids: CAWSRLAGSYEQYF.

This clone is judged medium-sized. At the DNA level, this CDR3 is encoded by other sequences in the same sample as well. The V call is TRBV6-5, the J call TRBJ1-1; D unclear. CDR3 length: 14 residues. The V gene's germline CDR1 is MNHEY and CDR2 SVGAGI. Trimming took 0 bases from V and 1 from J, leaving 6 bases between them. The CDR3 here is CASSYSGSNTEAFF. For the CDR3, the DNA is TGTGCCAGCAGTTACTCCGGGTCGAACACTGAAGCTTTCTTT.

The sample holds a few counts of this clone. The genes are TRBV29-1 and TRBJ2-5, with no clear D. V shed 0 bases and J shed 0 bases, with 5 bases lying between them. CDR1 SQVTM and CDR2 ANQGSEA come from the germline V gene. The CDR3 extends over 13 amino acids. The CDR3 bases are TGCAGCGTTGAAGATTGGAACCAAGAGACCCAGTACTTC. Its translation is CSVEDWNQETQYF. The variable domain in full, completed from reference TRBV29-1 and TRBJ2-5, reads SAVISQKPSRDICQRGTSLTIQCQVDSQVTMMFWYRQQPGQSLTLIATANQGSEATYESGFVIDKFPISRPNLTFSTLTVSNMSPEDSSIYLCSVEDWNQETQYFGPGTRLLVL.

This clone has ten or more counts. This chain uses TRBV6-6 with TRBJ1-1; D is possibly TRBD1 (5 bases). V was clipped by 5 bases and J by 0 bases, with 13 bases between them. This CDR3 contains 15 residues. Germline CDR1 MNHNY, CDR2 SVGAGI (reference sequence). The CDR3 here is CASSNTLRVNTEAFF. DNA of the CDR3: TGTGCCAGCAGTAATACACTCAGGGTGAACACTGAAGCTTTCTTT.

This clone was recorded a few times. The chain has TRBV28 and TRBJ2-2; 7 positions match TRBD1. CDR3 size: 16 residues. CDR1 and CDR2 from the germline V gene are MDHEN and SYDVKM. The ends lost 3 bases at V and 4 bases at J; junction bases unmatched: 8. CDR3 DNA: TGTGCCAGCAGTTTTAACAGGGGCTCATCCACCGGGGAGCTGTTTTTT. This encodes CASSFNRGSSTGELFF.

This clone has only a few counts. The chain is built from TRBV7-9 and TRBJ2-2; 12 bases fit TRBD1. CDR3 length: 16 amino acids. With V trimmed by 5 bases and J by 7 bases, 8 bases remained unmatched. CDR1 is SEHNR and CDR2 is FQNEAQ in the germline V gene (reference sequence). The CDR3 bases are TGTGCCAGCAGCCGAGGGACAGGGGGCGCGTTCGGGGAGCTGTTTTTT. This translates into CASSRGTGGAFGELFF.

This clone was counted many times. The chain recombines TRBV11-3 with TRBJ2-1, with D hard to call. Germline CDR1 is SGHNT and CDR2 is YENEEA. CDR3 length equals 15 residues. V dropped 5 bases and J dropped 0 bases, with 11 bases sitting between them. The CDR3 protein is CASSPTTNSYNEQFF. The CDR3 DNA reads as TGTGCCAGCAGCCCAACTACCAACTCCTACAATGAGCAGTTCTTC.

The V call is TRBV5-1, the J call TRBJ2-3; D not resolved. Germline V gene lookup returns CDR1 SGHRS and CDR2 YFSETQ. Trimming stripped 4 bases from V and 0 bases from J, with 12 bases between. The CDR3 is made up of 15 amino acids. DNA of the CDR3: TGCGCCAGCAGCGACCGGACCTTTAGCACAGATACGCAGTATTTT. It codes for CASSDRTFSTDTQYF.

This clone was detected once. The chain combines TRBV23-1 with TRBJ2-1; 8 positions match TRBD1. TRBV23-1 is an open reading frame, and its role is uncertain. Trimming cost V 7 bases and J 7 bases; bases outside gene matches: 15. This CDR3 region has 16 residues. The CDR3 reads CASTPRSAGGANEQFF. CDR3 bases: TGCGCCAGCACCCCAAGGTCCGCAGGGGGCGCAAATGAGCAGTTCTTC.

The chain has TRBV27 and TRBJ2-7; 8 bases align to TRBD1. Germline V CDR1 and CDR2: MNHEY, SMNVEV (reference sequence). The CDR3 totals 14 residues. V lost 2 bases, J lost 4 bases, and 4 bases stayed unmatched. CDR3 bases: TGTGCCAGCAGTTTAGGGACAGGAAAATACGAGCAGTACTTC. Translating it yields CASSLGTGKYEQYF.

J is TRBJ2-7 and V is TRBV19; D is perhaps TRBD2 (6 bases). Germline V gene lookup returns CDR1 LNHDA and CDR2 SQIVND (reference sequence). V was clipped by 6 bases and J by 6 bases, with 15 bases between them. This CDR3 spans 13 amino acids. This CDR3 is CASSYSRRGEQYF. The CDR3 DNA sequence: TGTGCCAGTAGCTACTCCCGGAGGGGCGAGCAGTACTTC.

The rearrangement joins TRBV5-4 to TRBJ2-7; the match to TRBD2 covers 8 bases. Germline V gene sequence: CDR1 SGHNT, CDR2 YYREEE (reference sequence). J gave up 1 base and V 1 base, and 4 bases lay outside the gene matches. CDR3 length equals 15 residues. The CDR3 DNA is TGTGCCAGCAGCTTGTCCAGCGGGAGTTCCTACGAGCAGTACTTC. Encoded protein: CASSLSSGSSYEQYF.

CDR3 coding DNA: TGTGCCAGCAGCGCACAGGGGGGAAATGAAAAACTGTTTTTT. This gives the protein CASSAQGGNEKLFF. The chain employs TRBV9 and TRBJ1-4; 8 bases align to TRBD1. The germline CDR1 and CDR2 sequences are SGDLS and YYNGEE. This CDR3 has 14 amino acids. V dropped 3 bases and J dropped 5; count of bases not matched to a gene: 3.

This clone has ten or more counts. The V gene is TRBV19, the J gene TRBJ2-5; the D is unclear. Germline CDR1 reads LNHDA; CDR2 reads SQIVND (reference sequence). V was shortened by 4 bases and J by 5 bases, with 8 bases between the two germline ends. The CDR3 has 12 amino acids. The CDR3 nucleotides are TGTGCCAGTAGTACCGGCCGGGAGACCCAGTACTTC. Amino acids: CASSTGRETQYF.